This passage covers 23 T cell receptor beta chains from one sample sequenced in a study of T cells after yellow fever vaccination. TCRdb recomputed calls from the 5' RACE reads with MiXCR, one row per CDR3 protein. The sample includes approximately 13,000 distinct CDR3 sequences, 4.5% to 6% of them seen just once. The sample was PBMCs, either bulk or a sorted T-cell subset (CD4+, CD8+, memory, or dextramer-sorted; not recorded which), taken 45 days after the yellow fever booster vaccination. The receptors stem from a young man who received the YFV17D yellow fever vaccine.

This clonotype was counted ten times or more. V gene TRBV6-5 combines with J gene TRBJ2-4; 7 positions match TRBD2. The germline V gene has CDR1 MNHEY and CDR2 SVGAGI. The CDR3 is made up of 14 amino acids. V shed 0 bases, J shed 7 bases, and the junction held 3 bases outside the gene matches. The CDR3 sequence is CASSYSWEGNIQYF. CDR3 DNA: TGTGCCAGCAGTTACTCGTGGGAGGGGAACATTCAGTACTTC.

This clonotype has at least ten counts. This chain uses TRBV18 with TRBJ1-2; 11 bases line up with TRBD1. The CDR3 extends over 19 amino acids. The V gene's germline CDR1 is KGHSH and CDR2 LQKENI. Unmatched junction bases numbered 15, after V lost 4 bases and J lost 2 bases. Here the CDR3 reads CASSRSPLLGQGGNYGYTF. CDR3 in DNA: TGTGCCAGCTCACGGTCCCCTCTACTGGGACAGGGGGGCAACTATGGCTACACCTTC.

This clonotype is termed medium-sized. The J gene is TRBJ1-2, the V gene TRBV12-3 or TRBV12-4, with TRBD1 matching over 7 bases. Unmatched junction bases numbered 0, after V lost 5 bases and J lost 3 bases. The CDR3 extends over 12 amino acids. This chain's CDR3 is CASSTGDYGYTF. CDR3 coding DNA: TGTGCCAGCAGTACAGGGGACTATGGCTACACCTTC.

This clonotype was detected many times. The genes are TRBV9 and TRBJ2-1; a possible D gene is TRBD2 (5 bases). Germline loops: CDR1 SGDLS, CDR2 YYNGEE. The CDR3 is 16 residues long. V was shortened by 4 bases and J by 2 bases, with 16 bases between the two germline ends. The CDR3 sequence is CASSPRGGIAYNEQFF. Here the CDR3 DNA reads TGTGCCAGCAGCCCCCGAGGAGGAATCGCCTACAATGAGCAGTTCTTC.

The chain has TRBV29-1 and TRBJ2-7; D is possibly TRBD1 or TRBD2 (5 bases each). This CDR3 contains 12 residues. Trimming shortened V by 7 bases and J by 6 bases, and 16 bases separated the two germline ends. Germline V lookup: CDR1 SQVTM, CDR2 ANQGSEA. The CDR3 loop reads CSAQGLGTEQYF. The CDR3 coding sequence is TGCAGCGCCCAAGGTCTGGGGACCGAGCAGTACTTC.

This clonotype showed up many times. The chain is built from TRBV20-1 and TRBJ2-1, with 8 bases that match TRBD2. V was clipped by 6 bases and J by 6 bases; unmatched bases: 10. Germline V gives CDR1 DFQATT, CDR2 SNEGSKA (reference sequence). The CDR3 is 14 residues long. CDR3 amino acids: CSAGRDFRVNEQFF. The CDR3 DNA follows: TGCAGTGCCGGGAGGGACTTTCGGGTCAATGAGCAGTTCTTC.

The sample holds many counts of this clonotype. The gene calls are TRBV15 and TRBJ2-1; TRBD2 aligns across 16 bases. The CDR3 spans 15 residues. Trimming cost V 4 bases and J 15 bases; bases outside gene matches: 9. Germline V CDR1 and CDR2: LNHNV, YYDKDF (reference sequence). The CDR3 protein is CATSTRGLAGGPPFF. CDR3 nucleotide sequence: TGTGCCACCAGCACCCGGGGACTAGCGGGAGGGCCTCCGTTCTTC.

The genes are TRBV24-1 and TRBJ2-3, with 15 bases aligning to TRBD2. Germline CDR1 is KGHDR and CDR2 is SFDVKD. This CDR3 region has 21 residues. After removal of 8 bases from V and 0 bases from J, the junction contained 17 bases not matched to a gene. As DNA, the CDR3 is TGTGCCACCATTTATTTGCCACTGGGACTAGCGGGAGGCACTAGCACAGATACGCAGTATTTT. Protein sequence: CATIYLPLGLAGGTSTDTQYF.

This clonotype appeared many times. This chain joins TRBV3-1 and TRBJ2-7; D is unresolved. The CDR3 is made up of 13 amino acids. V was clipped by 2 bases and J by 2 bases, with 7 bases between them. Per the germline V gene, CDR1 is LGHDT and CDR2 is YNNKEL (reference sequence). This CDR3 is CASSQLLTYEQYF. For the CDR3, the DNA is TGTGCCAGCAGCCAATTATTAACCTACGAGCAGTACTTC.

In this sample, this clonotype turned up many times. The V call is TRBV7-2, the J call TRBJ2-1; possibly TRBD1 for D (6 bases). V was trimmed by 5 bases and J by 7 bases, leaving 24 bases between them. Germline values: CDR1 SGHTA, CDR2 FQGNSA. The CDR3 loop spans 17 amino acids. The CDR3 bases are TGTGCCAGCAGCGCCGGCTTGCTAGCAGGGGTGGGGAATGAGCAGTTCTTC. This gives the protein CASSAGLLAGVGNEQFF.

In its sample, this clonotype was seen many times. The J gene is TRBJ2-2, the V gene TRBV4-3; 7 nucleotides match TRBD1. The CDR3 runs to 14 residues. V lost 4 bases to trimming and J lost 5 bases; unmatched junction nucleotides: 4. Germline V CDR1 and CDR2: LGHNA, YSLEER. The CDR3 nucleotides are TGCGCCAGCAGCCCCCAGACAGGGACCGGGGAGCTGTTTTTT. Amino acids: CASSPQTGTGELFF.

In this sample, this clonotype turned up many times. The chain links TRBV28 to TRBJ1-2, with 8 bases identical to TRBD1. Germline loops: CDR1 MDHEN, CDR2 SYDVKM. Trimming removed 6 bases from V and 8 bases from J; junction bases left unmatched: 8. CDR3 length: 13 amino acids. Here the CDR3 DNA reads TGTGCCAGCAGACCGACAGGGGCTGGGGGCTACACCTTC. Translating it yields CASRPTGAGGYTF.

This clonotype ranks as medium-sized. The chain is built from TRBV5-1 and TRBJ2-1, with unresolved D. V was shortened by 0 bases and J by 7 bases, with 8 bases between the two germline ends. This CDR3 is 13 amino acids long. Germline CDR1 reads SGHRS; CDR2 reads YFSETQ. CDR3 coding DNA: TGCGCCAGCAGCTTGGGGGTCGGAAATGAGCAGTTCTTC. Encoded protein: CASSLGVGNEQFF.

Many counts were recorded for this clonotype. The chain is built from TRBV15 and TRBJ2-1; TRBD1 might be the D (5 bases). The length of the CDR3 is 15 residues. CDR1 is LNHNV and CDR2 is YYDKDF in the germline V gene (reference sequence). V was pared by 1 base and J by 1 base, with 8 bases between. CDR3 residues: CATSRGGHSYNEQFF. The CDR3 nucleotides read TGTGCCACCAGCAGAGGGGGCCATTCCTACAATGAGCAGTTCTTC.

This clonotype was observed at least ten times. DNA for the CDR3: TGCAGTGCTACCAGGGCCCGTATAAGCTATGGCTACACCTTC. Its protein is CSATRARISYGYTF. The chain carries TRBV20-1 and TRBJ1-2, with D maybe TRBD1 (5 bases). The germline V and J ends were trimmed by 4 bases and 4 bases, with 16 bases remaining between them. Per germline, CDR1 DFQATT and CDR2 SNEGSKA (reference sequence). The CDR3 has 14 residues.

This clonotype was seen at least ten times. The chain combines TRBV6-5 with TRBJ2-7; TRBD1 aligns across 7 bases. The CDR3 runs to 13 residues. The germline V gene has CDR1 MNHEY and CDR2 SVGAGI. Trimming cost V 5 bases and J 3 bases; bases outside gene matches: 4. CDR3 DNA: TGTGCCAGCAGTCAGGGACAGATCTACGAGCAGTACTTC. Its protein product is CASSQGQIYEQYF.

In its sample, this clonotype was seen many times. CDR3 protein: CASSSVETQYF. The CDR3 nucleotides are TGTGCCAGCAGCTCCGTTGAGACCCAGTACTTC. V is TRBV7-2 and J is TRBJ2-5, with unresolved D. V lost 4 bases and J 5 bases, leaving 5 bases between the germline ends. The CDR3 has 11 residues. Germline CDR1 reads SGHTA; CDR2 reads FQGNSA.

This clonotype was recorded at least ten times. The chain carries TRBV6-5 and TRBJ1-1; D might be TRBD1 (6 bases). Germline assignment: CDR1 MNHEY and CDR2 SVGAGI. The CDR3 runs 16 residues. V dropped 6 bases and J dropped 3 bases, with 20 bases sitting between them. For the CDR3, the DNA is TGTGCCAGCAGCCCCTACCGGGGGGCCCTGGACACTGAAGCTTTCTTT. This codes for CASSPYRGALDTEAFF.

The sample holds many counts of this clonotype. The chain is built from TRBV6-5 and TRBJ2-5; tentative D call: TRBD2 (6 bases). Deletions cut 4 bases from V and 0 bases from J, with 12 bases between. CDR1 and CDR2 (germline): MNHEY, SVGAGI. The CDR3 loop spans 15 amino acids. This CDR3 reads CASSWEASHQETQYF. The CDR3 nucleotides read TGTGCCAGCAGTTGGGAGGCAAGCCACCAAGAGACCCAGTACTTC.

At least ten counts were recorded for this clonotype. CDR3: CSAAPRRNNEQFF. For the CDR3, the DNA is TGCAGTGCCGCCCCACGTAGAAACAATGAGCAGTTCTTC. V gene TRBV20-1 combines with J gene TRBJ2-1; the D is unclear. V dropped 6 bases and J dropped 5 bases, with 14 bases sitting between them. The CDR3 is 13 amino acids. Germline loops: CDR1 DFQATT, CDR2 SNEGSKA (reference sequence).

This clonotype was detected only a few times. The CDR3 DNA follows: TGTGCAAGTCGCTTTAGTTTAGAAGCGCCCGGGGAGCTGTTTTTT. This encodes CASRFSLEAPGELFF. J is TRBJ2-2 and V is TRBV12-2. TRBV12-2 is listed as a pseudogene. CDR3 length: 15 amino acids.

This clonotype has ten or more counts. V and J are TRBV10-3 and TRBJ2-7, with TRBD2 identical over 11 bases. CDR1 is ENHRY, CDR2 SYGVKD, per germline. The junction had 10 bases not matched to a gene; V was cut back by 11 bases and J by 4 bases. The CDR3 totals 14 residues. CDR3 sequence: CALAPTSGRYEQYF. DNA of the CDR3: TGTGCCCTGGCCCCAACTAGCGGGAGATACGAGCAGTACTTC.

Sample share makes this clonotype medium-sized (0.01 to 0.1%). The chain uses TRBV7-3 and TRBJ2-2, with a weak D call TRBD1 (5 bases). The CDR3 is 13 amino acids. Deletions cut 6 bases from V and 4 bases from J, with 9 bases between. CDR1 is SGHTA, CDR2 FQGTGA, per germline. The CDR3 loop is CASRMGLTGELFF. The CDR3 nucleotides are TGTGCCAGCAGAATGGGGCTCACCGGGGAGCTGTTTTTT. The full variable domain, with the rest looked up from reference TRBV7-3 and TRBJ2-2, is GAGVSQTPSNKVTEKGKYVELRCDPISGHTALYWYRQSLGQGPEFLIYFQGTGAADDSGLPNDRFFAVRPEGSVSTLKIQRTERGDSAVYLCASRMGLTGELFFGEGSRLTVL.